Listed below are T cell receptor beta chains from one sample, sequenced in a study of patients and donors after allogeneic stem cell transplantation. A single record per CDR3 protein comes from TCRdb applying MiXCR to the RT-PCR reads. Of 25,000 to 30,000 distinct CDR3 sequences in the sample, 8.1% are singletons; the top ten hold 48%. The sample comprised blood, either unsorted or a sorted T cell fraction (not recorded which). The receptors originated from a human donor who was either an allogeneic HSCT recipient or a stem cell or donor lymphocyte infusion donor (not recorded which). It is not recorded whose cells these are; they may come from a transplant donor. Both conserved end residues are trimmed from each CDR3.

V gene,CDR3 length,J gene,CDR3 protein
TRBV10-3,9,TRBJ1-5,AISEGGPQH
TRBV7-9,13,TRBJ2-1,ASSFWGGAYNEQF
TRBV6-1,14,TRBJ2-6,ASSRTPSWGANVLT
TRBV10-3,13,TRBJ1-3,AISDPGTGGNTIY
TRBV5-1,13,TRBJ2-1,ASRAAASSYNEQF
TRBV20-1,11,TRBJ2-3,SAKDRVVDTQY
TRBV29-1,13,TRBJ2-3,SAEGLAGVLDTQY
TRBV19,16,TRBJ2-2,ASRGTSGGPQNTGELF
TRBV20-1,12,TRBJ2-7,SALRTSGIYEQY
TRBV11-2,13,TRBJ2-1,ASFHHTTAYNEQF
TRBV10-3,14,TRBJ2-1,AINGGRASSYNEQF
TRBV3-1,12,TRBJ1-4,ASSLRSGGEKLF
TRBV19,14,TRBJ2-7,ASSLLRGAGTYEQY
TRBV14,14,TRBJ1-1,ASSHPGQGRNTEAF
TRBV3-1,12,TRBJ1-1,ASSFKQGNTEAF
TRBV18,11,TRBJ1-6,ASSQGLDSPLH
TRBV27,10,TRBJ1-2,ASSPKGDGYT
TRBV28,12,TRBJ1-2,ASSLLDGGYGYT
TRBV7-9,12,TRBJ2-1,ASSRTGWGDEQF
TRBV18,13,TRBJ2-2,ASSRERERAGELF
TRBV4-1,11,TRBJ2-7,ASSRDIDYEQY
TRBV5-4,13,TRBJ1-2,ASSLGTGGDYGYT
TRBV27,12,TRBJ2-7,ASRRGFTGYEQY
TRBV5-5,12,TRBJ1-4,ASSPDSLGEKLF
TRBV5-5,11,TRBJ2-5,ASRWGQQETQY
TRBV5-1,14,TRBJ2-1,ASSETGDVGINEQF
TRBV11-2,14,TRBJ1-2,ASSPTGTGGLYGYT
TRBV7-9,10,TRBJ2-1,ASSLQINEQF
TRBV28,13,TRBJ1-2,ASSLGPAGLYGYT
TRBV29-1,10,TRBJ2-7,SGGERTNEQY
TRBV6-2/TRBV6-3,11,TRBJ2-5,ASSYGWAETQY
TRBV6-1,11,TRBJ1-2,ASRQGALGGYT
TRBV9,13,TRBJ1-2,ASSVGQAPNYGYT
TRBV5-6,12,TRBJ1-6,ASSLLGFDSPLH
TRBV7-9,14,TRBJ2-2,ASSRWLAGNTGELF